The rows below give T cell receptor beta chains drawn from one sample of a study of cytomegalovirus exposure and HLA in healthy donors. The method was immunoSEQ multiplex PCR; TCRdb's version includes in-frame clones alone and lacks a portion of them. Of some 150,000 clones in the sample, roughly two thirds were seen once. The sequenced sample was PBMCs. Receptors originate from a woman aged 25 to 45 in good health and CMV-seronegative. The CDR3 runs from the conserved cysteine through the conserved F or W. The D gene is left open where the match is weak. Clone size is not always given. Where it is, it says once, few, many or a class for expanded clones.

clone_size,v_call,d_call,j_call,cdr3_nt,cdr3_aa
-,TRBV6-4,-,TRBJ2-3,TGTGCCAGCAGTGACGAGGCGGGGAGCTCAGATACGCAGTATTTT,CASSDEAGSSDTQYF
-,TRBV4-2,-,TRBJ2-7,TGTGCCAGCAGCCAAGATCGGGACGAGCAGTACTTC,CASSQDRDEQYF
-,TRBV9,-,TRBJ1-5,TGTGCCAGCAGCGAAGGAGGTGTCTGGGGCAATCAGCCCCAGCATTTT,CASSEGGVWGNQPQHF
-,TRBV2,-,TRBJ2-7,TGTGCCAGCATTTACCCGCAGGGTGGGCACGAGCAGTACTTC,CASIYPQGGHEQYF
-,TRBV2,-,TRBJ2-3,TGTGCCAGCAGGTTACTGATGAGCACAGATACGCAGTATTTT,CASRLLMSTDTQYF
-,TRBV7-2,TRBD1,TRBJ1-2,TGTGCCAGCAGCCGAGATGGGACAGGGAGTAATTATGGCTACACCTTC,CASSRDGTGSNYGYTF
-,TRBV9,TRBD2,TRBJ2-7,TGTGCCAGCAGCGTAGTAGCGGGAGCTACAGAAGAGCAGTACTTC,CASSVVAGATEEQYF
-,TRBV7-9,-,TRBJ1-5,TGTGCCAGCAGCTCCTCGAGTGGCAATCAGCCCCAGCATTTT,CASSSSSGNQPQHF
-,TRBV27,TRBD2,TRBJ2-3,TGTGCCAGCAGTTTATTGAGCGGGGCCCCCACAGATACGCAGTATTTT,CASSLLSGAPTDTQYF
few,TRBV18,TRBD1,TRBJ1-4,TGTGCCAGCTCACAGGTGGACAGGGTTAATGAAAAACTGTTTTTT,CASSQVDRVNEKLFF
-,TRBV5-1,TRBD1,TRBJ2-7,TGCGCCAGCAGCCAAACAATCGGGACAGGGATGGACGAGCAGTACTTC,CASSQTIGTGMDEQYF
-,TRBV7-3,TRBD1,TRBJ1-1,TGTGCCAGCAGCTTAGGATTGGGACAGCACACTGAAGCTTTCTTT,CASSLGLGQHTEAFF
-,TRBV4-1,-,TRBJ2-5,TGCGCCAGCAGCCAAGTAACTAGCAGGGGGGCAGAGACCCAGTACTTC,CASSQVTSRGAETQYF
-,TRBV9,TRBD2,TRBJ2-3,TGTGCCAGCAGCGAGCGGAGCGGGGGTACGCAGTATTTT,CASSERSGGTQYF
-,TRBV28,TRBD2,TRBJ2-7,TGTGCCGCCTGTACCCCCGGGACTAGTACCTACGAGCAGTACTTC,CAACTPGTSTYEQYF
-,TRBV7-2,TRBD1,TRBJ2-7,TGTGCCAGCAGCAGACAGGGATACGAGCAGTACTTC,CASSRQGYEQYF
-,TRBV9,-,TRBJ2-3,TGTGCCAGCAGCGTAGCCCAGGCAGCAGATACGCAGTATTTT,CASSVAQAADTQYF
-,TRBV4-2,-,TRBJ2-2,TGTGCCAGCAGGGTATCGGGTACCGTGGAGCTGTCTTTT,CASRVSGTVELSF